The table lists the clone carrying this TCR beta chain with many counts. Its specificity is not known. The data were obtained in a study of response to subunit inactivated influenza vaccine. Study outcomes and limitations: Only a handful of new T cells, the authors suggested, are recruited with each seasonal influenza vaccination.

MiXCR, applied by TCRdb to the RT-PCR reads, yields one record per CDR3 protein. The repertoire holds fewer than 250,000 distinct CDR3 sequences, with about an eighth as singletons. In germline, CDR1 is SNHLY, CDR2 FYNNEI. This CDR3 has 12 residues. With 5 bases removed from V and 10 bases from J, the gap between germline ends came to 12 bases. The specimen was CD8+ T cells sorted from PBMCs, collected 5 days after vaccination. The source of this sequence is a man aged 50-60 years who received an inactivated influenza vaccine. J is TRBJ2-1 and V is TRBV2; D not certain. The CDR3 DNA sequence: TGTGCCAGCAGTCTCGAAGCGAGAGAGCAGTTCTTC. This translates into CASSLEAREQFF.